These T cell receptor beta chains were read from a single sample in a study of T cell therapy after organ transplantation. Produced via immunoSEQ multiplex PCR; TCRdb's table is partial and in-frame only. The top ten hold approximately 30% of the sample, which has some 6,000 clones, around 74% seen once. For these TCRs, the target antigens are not known. Specimen: CD8+ T cells from blood, collected after autologous CMV-specific T cell therapy. Receptor source: a human patient who had received a solid organ transplant and had CMV disease. Some T cells here may be from the graft donor. CDR3s include the opening cysteine and the closing phenylalanine or tryptophan. The D gene is left open where the match is weak. Clone size is not always given. Where it is, it says once, few, many or a class for expanded clones.

size,J,V,D,length,CDR3,DNA
NA,TRBJ2-5,TRBV10-3,NA,14,CAISETVQGETQYF,TGTGCCATCAGTGAGACCGTACAGGGCGAGACCCAGTACTTC
NA,TRBJ2-7,TRBV7-6,NA,16,CASSLEVSGSSYEQYF,TGTGCCAGCAGCTTAGAGGTGTCGGGGAGCTCCTACGAGCAGTACTTC
NA,TRBJ2-3,TRBV5-6,TRBD2,18,CASSFSAFSGSDTDTQYF,TGTGCCAGCAGCTTTTCGGCCTTTAGCGGGAGTGACACAGATACGCAGTATTTT
NA,TRBJ2-7,TRBV7-3,TRBD1,14,CASSPGQGTYEQYF,TGTGCCAGCAGCCCGGGACAGGGAACGTACGAGCAGTACTTC
NA,TRBJ1-1,TRBV7-3,NA,14,CASSSEGWNTEAFF,TGTGCCAGCAGCTCGGAAGGGTGGAACACTGAAGCTTTCTTT
NA,TRBJ2-3,TRBV5-5,TRBD2,16,CASSDLAGESTDTQYF,TGTGCCAGCAGCGACCTAGCGGGAGAGAGCACAGATACGCAGTATTTT
NA,TRBJ2-7,TRBV27,NA,14,CASSPRGWAYEQYF,TGTGCCAGCAGTCCCCGTGGGTGGGCCTACGAGCAGTACTTC
NA,TRBJ2-7,TRBV7-8,NA,15,CASSLAGRRGGEQYF,TGTGCCAGCAGCTTAGCCGGGCGGAGGGGTGGCGAGCAGTACTTC
NA,TRBJ1-1,TRBV11-2,NA,15,CASSYGPALNTEAFF,TGTGCCAGCAGCTACGGACCCGCCCTAAACACTGAAGCTTTCTTT
NA,TRBJ2-5,TRBV7-9,TRBD1,15,CASSGTLTGMKTQYF,TGTGCCAGCAGCGGAACCCTGACAGGGATGAAGACCCAGTACTTC
few,TRBJ2-7,TRBV9,NA,12,CASGEGSYEQYF,TGTGCCAGCGGAGAGGGGTCCTACGAGCAGTACTTC
NA,TRBJ2-5,TRBV4-3,TRBD2,17,CASSQDPLAGESETQYF,TGCGCCAGCAGCCAAGACCCCCTAGCGGGAGAGTCAGAGACCCAGTACTTC
few,TRBJ2-7,TRBV18,TRBD1,15,CASSPGDRGFNEQYF,TGTGCCAGCTCACCAGGGGACAGGGGTTTCAACGAGCAGTACTTC
NA,TRBJ2-3,TRBV6-6,NA,15,CASTQGAGLVDTQYF,TGTGCCAGCACCCAGGGGGCAGGACTAGTGGATACGCAGTATTTT
few,TRBJ2-7,TRBV6-5,NA,14,CASSYSMSSYEQYF,TGTGCCAGCAGTTACTCGATGTCCTCCTACGAGCAGTACTTC
once,TRBJ1-3,TRBV6-5,NA,16,CASSYGSGSSGNTIYF,TGTGCCAGCAGTTACGGGTCGGGGAGCTCTGGAAACACCATATATTTT
NA,TRBJ2-1,TRBV14,TRBD2,15,CASSLRAGGYNEQFF,TGTGCCAGCAGCCTTCGAGCGGGAGGGTACAATGAGCAGTTCTTC